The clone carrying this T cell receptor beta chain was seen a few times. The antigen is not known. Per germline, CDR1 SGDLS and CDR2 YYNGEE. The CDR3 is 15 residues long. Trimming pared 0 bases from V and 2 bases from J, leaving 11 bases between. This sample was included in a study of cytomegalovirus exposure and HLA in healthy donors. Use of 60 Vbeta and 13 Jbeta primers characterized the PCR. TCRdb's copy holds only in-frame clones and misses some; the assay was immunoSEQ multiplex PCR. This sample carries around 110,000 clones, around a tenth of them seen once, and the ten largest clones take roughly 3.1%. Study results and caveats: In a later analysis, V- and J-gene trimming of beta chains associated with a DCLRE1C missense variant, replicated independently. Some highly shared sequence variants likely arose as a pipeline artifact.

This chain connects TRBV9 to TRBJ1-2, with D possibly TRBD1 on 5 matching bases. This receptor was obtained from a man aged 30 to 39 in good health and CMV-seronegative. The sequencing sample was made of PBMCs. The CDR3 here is CASSVGQRPNYGYTF. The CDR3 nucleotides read TGTGCCAGCAGCGTAGGACAGCGTCCCAACTATGGCTACACCTTC.